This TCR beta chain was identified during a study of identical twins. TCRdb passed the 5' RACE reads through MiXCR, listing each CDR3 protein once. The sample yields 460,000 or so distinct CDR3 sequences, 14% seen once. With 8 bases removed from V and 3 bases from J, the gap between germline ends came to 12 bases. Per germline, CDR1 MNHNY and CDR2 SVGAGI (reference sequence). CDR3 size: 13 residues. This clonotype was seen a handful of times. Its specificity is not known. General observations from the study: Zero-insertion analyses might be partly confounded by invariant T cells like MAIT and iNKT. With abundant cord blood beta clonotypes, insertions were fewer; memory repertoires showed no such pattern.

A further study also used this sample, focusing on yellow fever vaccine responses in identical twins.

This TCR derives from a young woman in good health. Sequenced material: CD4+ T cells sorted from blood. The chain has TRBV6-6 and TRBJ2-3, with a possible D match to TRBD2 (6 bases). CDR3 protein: CASVQGLTDTQYF. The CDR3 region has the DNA TGTGCCAGCGTCCAGGGACTTACAGATACGCAGTATTTT.